The entry below gives a single T cell receptor (beta chain) sequence along with its context. The germline V gene has CDR1 SGHRS and CDR2 YFSETQ. The V gene end was trimmed by 2 bases and the J gene end by 8 bases; junction bases not matched to a gene: 9. This CDR3 is built from 14 residues. PCR primers comprised 60 Vbeta and 13 Jbeta primers. TCRdb's copy holds only in-frame clones and misses some; the assay was immunoSEQ multiplex PCR. The table includes fewer than 95,000 clones, approximately 57% detected once. The sample is drawn from a study of cytomegalovirus exposure and HLA in healthy donors. For the study at large: HLA-typed donors were the source of about 85 million unique TCRs, which an early data release held.

The J gene is TRBJ1-1, the V gene TRBV5-1; TRBD1 agrees at 7 bases. The sample taken for sequencing was PBMCs. The TCR comes from a woman in her thirties in good health and CMV-seronegative. The CDR3: CASSLWGTDKEAFF. In nucleotides, the CDR3 is TGCGCCAGCAGCTTATGGGGGACAGATAAAGAAGCTTTCTTT. Full variable domain (rest looked up from reference TRBV5-1 and TRBJ1-1): KAGVTQTPRYLIKTRGQQVTLSCSPISGHRSVSWYQQTPGQGLQFLFEYFSETQRNKGNFPGRFSGRQFSNSRSEMNVSTLELGDSALYLCASSLWGTDKEAFFGQGTRLTVV.